This T cell receptor (beta chain) originates from a study of cytomegalovirus exposure and HLA in healthy donors (dated by TCRdb to between 2016 and 2019). Regarding the study in general: According to an earlier analysis of 587 of the donors, some 170 million T cells yielded 117 million unique TCR beta sequences and about 300 Gb of sequence data. All discovery cohort repertoires had been generated on a single sequencing platform. HLA typing covered class I and class II loci at four-digit resolution. Of the approximately 400 genotyped donors, roughly 85% fell in the genetic ancestry cluster associated with self-reported Caucasian donors. Among roughly 400 genotyped donors of the cohort, an average of roughly 230,000 unique TCR beta nucleotide sequences was sequenced per donor, of which 15% to 20% were non-productive. High-throughput TCR immunosequencing, statistical association of individual TCRs with disease status, and machine learning were combined to predict cytomegalovirus infection status. Typing coverage varied by locus: roughly 620-640 donors for A, B, C, DRB1 and DQB1; roughly 500 for DQA1; 600 to 610 for DPA1; roughly 450 for DPB1. The aim of the study was to test whether cataloging public T cell receptors could identify signatures of past pathogen exposure. A few DR-DQ haplotypes were treated as single units for association and clustering because of strong linkage in the cohort. Around 320 gigabases of sequencing data and approximately 84 million unique TCR sequences were included in an early release covering about 620 HLA-typed donors. Rather than using new phenotypic data, the later analysis identified candidate immune exposures from TCR beta sequences and from how often those sequences occurred across donors. Donor age, sex, ethnicity and CMV serostatus were compiled alongside the repertoire data. An earlier analysis of fewer than 750 of the donors used high-throughput TCR beta sequencing to judge whether each TCR beta V gene segment behaved as functional or pseudogenic. In a later genetic analysis, genome-wide SNP genotypes for about three fifths of the roughly 670 donors were used, and that subset was treated as a discovery cohort. The T cell repertoires of under 750 subjects were profiled by immunosequencing and related to cytomegalovirus serostatus. In a later analysis, previously published TCR beta repertoires from 666 donors were re-analyzed and high-resolution HLA genotyping was added so that TCR occurrence patterns could be studied. In addition to the first cohort of hundreds of subjects, a separate validation cohort of over 90 different subjects was used.

The method was the immunoSEQ multiplex PCR assay. A mixture of 60 forward primers for TCR Vbeta segments and 13 reverse primers for TCR Jbeta segments was used in the multiplex PCR. Amplification of the CDR3 region of rearranged TCR beta genes was performed with a multiplex PCR assay on genomic DNA. The Illumina HiSeq System was used to sequence the amplified TCR beta libraries as 87-base-pair reads. Per the source publication's procedure: A later analysis counted tens of millions of unique TCR beta chains across the 690 or so repertoires, and some 11 million of these chains were shared by at least two donors. Raw reads were error-corrected and collapsed into unique sequences by a nearest-neighbor algorithm in which closely related sequences were merged to remove PCR and sequencing errors. To assign V, D and J gene segments, CDR3 sequences were aligned to IMGT reference sequences. For a sequence to be retained, a match of at least six nucleotides was required to both a V gene segment and a J gene segment. A rearrangement counted as productive if the CDR3 had no stop codons and remained in frame with V and J, and every other rearrangement counted as non-productive. CDR3 was defined by IMGT convention, running from the second conserved V-encoded cysteine to the conserved J-encoded phenylalanine. The earlier analysis of more than 450 of the donors excluded sequences that lacked an unambiguous match to a single V gene segment. In an earlier analysis of several hundred of the donors, V segments were called functional above 56.7% productive rearrangements and were called segregating when the between-donor standard deviation exceeded 5%. A statistical classification framework was built for diagnosing cytomegalovirus status from the catalog of TCR beta chain sequences. In a later analysis, TCR nucleotide sequences were compared against IMGT/GENE-DB human TR gene sequences so that V and J genes could be assigned. A later analysis assigned CDR3 sequences and most-parsimonious VDJ recombination scenarios with the TCRdist pipeline. A later analysis defined each TCR beta chain by its CDR3 amino acid sequence plus V-gene family, and excluded reads lacking a unique V-gene family. To address suspected cross-contamination and a sequencing artifact, a later analysis removed around 590 highly shared, low-generation-probability nucleotide sequences. For each public chain, a later analysis derived a clonal expansion index from normalized ranks of inferred template counts within each repertoire. Generation probabilities in a later analysis came from a VDJ recombination model fitted to out-of-frame rearrangements, and those results were checked against IGoR. In a later analysis, hypergeometric tests were used to score TCR-TCR, TCR-HLA and TCR-CMV co-occurrence, with a repertoire-size bias correction applied to TCR pairs. False discovery rates were estimated in a later analysis by permuting HLA or CMV assignments 20 times. In a later analysis, co-occurring TCRs were grouped using DBSCAN, with TCRdist sequence similarity added in when clustering inside HLA-allele-positive subsets. For co-occurrence clustering, repertoires with fewer than 30,000 or more than 120,000 public chains were excluded, along with roughly 5 repertoires with anomalous nucleotide sharing. TCRdb stores this immuneACCESS table with in-frame sequences only. Part of the clones is absent; in the studies checked, under half of the shortfall reflects unresolved V genes, and no reason is known for the rest. V and J calls and clone size are those listed in that table; D and trimming were worked out from the DNA. Here the sample has some 220,000 clones; roughly 73% occur a single time. The ten largest clonotypes hold about 0.47% of the sample.

The cohort comprised fewer than 700 healthy bone marrow donors. At the time of sampling, every cohort member was nominally healthy, though immune exposures that went unrecorded were likely present. The donor was CMV seronegative and belonged to the group of around 350 seronegative cohort members. A peripheral blood sample was collected from each donor, and TCR beta sequencing was performed on peripheral blood mononuclear cells. Genomic DNA was extracted from the blood cell samples with the Qiagen DNeasy Blood Extraction Kit. Beyond this particular receptor, the publication reports: A further reported finding was that TCR beta sequences accurately predicted the HLA-A and HLA-B alleles for most subjects in the first cohort. For the cohort, immune exposure information was limited to CMV serostatus. In vitro tests confirmed that a few of the cytomegalovirus-associated TCR beta chains recognize cytomegalovirus antigens. A cluster of highly shared sequence variants was judged likely to be a technical artifact of the sequencing pipeline. In an earlier analysis of around 600 of the donors, most TCR beta V segments were observed in productive rearrangements about 87% or about 30% of the time, broadly matching IMGT annotations. Sequencing depth was assumed to be roughly uniform across donors in the presence/absence analyses, though that assumption may not hold. According to a later analysis, parvovirus B19, influenza, CMV and Epstein-Barr virus appeared linked to several top co-occurrence clusters. It was suggested by the authors that the approach could potentially be generalized to other disease states and immunological phenotypes. A later genetic analysis associated a missense DCLRE1C variant with V-gene and J-gene trimming of TCR beta chains, and an independent cohort replicated the association. Cytomegalovirus status was reported to be diagnosed by the classifier with high specificity and sensitivity in both the original and validation cohorts. A total of 150 to 200 TCR beta chains were listed by the study as associated with cytomegalovirus. Compared with the roughly 710-donor mean, donors in an Asian-associated ancestry cluster had fewer N-insertions in productive TCRs, according to a later genetic analysis. Most TCR sequences were seen in very few donors, while some public TCRs were found in many individuals. In a later analysis, HLA-associated TCR beta chains were found to be more clonally expanded and to have lower generation probabilities than equally common non-associated chains. According to a later analysis, most CMV-associated TCR beta chains appeared to be HLA-restricted, and the HLA associations seemed to be driven largely by CMV exposure. Because some donors lacked HLA typing at each locus, the association tests relied only on the typed subset. Specific HLA alleles were associated with 16,951 TCR beta sequences at a false discovery rate of 0.05 in a later analysis. Linkage disequilibrium might explain the correlated functional status among segregating V segments, but an unknown experimental factor could not be ruled out. Some IMGT-functional V segments, including TRBV6-2 and TRBV6-3, could not be distinguished by the 87-base-pair reads and were therefore excluded. Only TCR beta chains were sequenced in this cohort, and the absence of alpha or paired-chain data limited detectable features. Roughly 15 rarely observed V segments, including chromosome 9 orphons, were excluded from the earlier analysis of a few hundred of the donors because counts were too low. When HLA alleles, especially DR and DQ, strongly co-occurred, TCR associations were difficult to assign to individual alleles. In a later analysis, TCR association rates were found to vary across HLA loci, with the most associated TCRs seen for DRB1 alleles and the fewest for HLA-C alleles.

As concerns this clone: There is no known antigen for this receptor. No base quality information exists; no much larger clone differs at one position.

Based on the germline V gene, the CDR1 and CDR2 sequences are SNHLY and FYNNEI. Germline trimming: 6 bases from V, 0 bases from J; junction bases outside gene matches: 8. The CDR3, from cysteine to phenylalanine, totals 17 residues. Left in the record is the CDR3 DNA by itself, 51 bases read in frame from the first base. The sequenced material came from PBMCs. The TCR sequence derives from a boy younger than 18 in good health and CMV-seronegative. This receptor chain uses TRBV2 and TRBJ1-6, and 7 junctional nucleotides match TRBD1. The DNA is as follows: TGTGCCAGCAGCCCCGGGACAGCCCTCTCCTATAATTCACCCCTCCACTTT. Translated, this gives CASSPGTALSYNSPLHF.